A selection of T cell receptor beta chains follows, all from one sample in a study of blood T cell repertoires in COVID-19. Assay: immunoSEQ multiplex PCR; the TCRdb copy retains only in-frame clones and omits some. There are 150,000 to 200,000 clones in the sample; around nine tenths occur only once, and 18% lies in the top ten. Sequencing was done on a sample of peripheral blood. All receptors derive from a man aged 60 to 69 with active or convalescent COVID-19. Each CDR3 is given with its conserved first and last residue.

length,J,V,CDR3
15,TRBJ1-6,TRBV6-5,CASSYSGGGYAPLHF
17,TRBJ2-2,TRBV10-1,CASSELGTSQHTGELFF
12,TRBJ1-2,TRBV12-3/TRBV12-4,CASSSLSYGYTF
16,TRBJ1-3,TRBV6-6,CASSLDRSTSGNTIYF
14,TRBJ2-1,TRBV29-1,CSAQGRWGYNEQFF
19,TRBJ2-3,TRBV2,CASNLAGGRAVRVADTQYF
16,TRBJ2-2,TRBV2,CASSGDSAGGTGELFF
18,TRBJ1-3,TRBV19,CASSLLQGSLTTGNTIYF
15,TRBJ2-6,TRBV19,CASSITSSGANVLTF
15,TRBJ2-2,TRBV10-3,CAISDTGGSTGELFF
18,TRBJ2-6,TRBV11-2,CASSLDIGSSSGANVLTF
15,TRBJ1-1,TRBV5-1,CASSSQGIPNTEAFF
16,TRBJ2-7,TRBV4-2,CASSQDSGGAPYEQYF
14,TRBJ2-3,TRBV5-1,CASSKQQPTDTQYF
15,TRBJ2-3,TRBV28,CASSPGGSSTDTQYF
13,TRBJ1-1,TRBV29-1,CSAVQVLNTEAFF
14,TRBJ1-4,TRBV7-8,CASSFEAIPEKLFF
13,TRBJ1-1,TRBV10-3,CAISGGLGTEAFF
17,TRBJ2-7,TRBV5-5,CASSLAASGGDSYEQYF
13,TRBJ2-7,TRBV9,CASSVDSSYEQYF
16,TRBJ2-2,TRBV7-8,CASSLVASGVVGELFF
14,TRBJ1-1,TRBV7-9,CASTPGQIDTEAFF
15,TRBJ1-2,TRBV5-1,CASSLVVGANYGYTF
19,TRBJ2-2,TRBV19,CASSIELAGGRSHTGELFF
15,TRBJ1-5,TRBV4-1,CASSQDGTGYQPQHF
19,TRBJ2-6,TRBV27,CASSLSVGGVASGANVLTF
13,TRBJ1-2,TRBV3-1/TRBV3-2,CASSHSSGLGYTF
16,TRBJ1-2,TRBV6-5,CASSYSRGGGFGGYTF
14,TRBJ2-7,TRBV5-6,CASNFLNGGGEQYF
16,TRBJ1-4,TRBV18,CASSPPSFGRDEKLFF
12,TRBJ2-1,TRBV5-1,CASSPLYNEQFF
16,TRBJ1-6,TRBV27,CASSLVSGGYNSPLHF
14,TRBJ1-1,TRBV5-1,CASSLSGGDTEAFF
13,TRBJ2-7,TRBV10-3,CAISGGGPYEQYF
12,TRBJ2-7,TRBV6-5,CASSHRGYEQYF
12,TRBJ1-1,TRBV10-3,CAISDGITEAFF
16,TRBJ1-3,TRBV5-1,CASRPTGDLSGNTIYF
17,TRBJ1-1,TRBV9,CASTIPRDTSLNTEAFF
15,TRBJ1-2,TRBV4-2,CASSPGRQGYYGYTF
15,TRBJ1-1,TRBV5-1,CASRKTGTDSTEAFF
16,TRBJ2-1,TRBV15,CATSRDLAGVGNEQFF
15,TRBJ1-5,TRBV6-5,CASSYSSAGDQPQHF
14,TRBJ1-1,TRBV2,CASREGPRGTEAFF
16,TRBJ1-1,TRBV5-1,CASSLDRQGSVTEAFF
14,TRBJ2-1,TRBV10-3,CAIIRDSNYNEQFF
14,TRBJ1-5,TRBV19,CASATRGQSQPQHF
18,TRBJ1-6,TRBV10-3,CAIGPSGAGAPHNSPLHF
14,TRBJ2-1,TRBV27,CASSLASGGNEQFF
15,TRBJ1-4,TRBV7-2,CASSETATLGEKLFF
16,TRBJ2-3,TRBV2,CASSEEIAGSGGTQYF
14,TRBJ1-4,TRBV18,CASSPSTANEKLFF
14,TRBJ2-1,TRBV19,CASSSRGSYNEQFF
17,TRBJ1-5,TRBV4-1,CASSQTPRGQINQPQHF
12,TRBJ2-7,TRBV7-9,CASSLGQYEQYF
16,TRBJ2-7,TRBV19,CASSISGLLPSYEQYF